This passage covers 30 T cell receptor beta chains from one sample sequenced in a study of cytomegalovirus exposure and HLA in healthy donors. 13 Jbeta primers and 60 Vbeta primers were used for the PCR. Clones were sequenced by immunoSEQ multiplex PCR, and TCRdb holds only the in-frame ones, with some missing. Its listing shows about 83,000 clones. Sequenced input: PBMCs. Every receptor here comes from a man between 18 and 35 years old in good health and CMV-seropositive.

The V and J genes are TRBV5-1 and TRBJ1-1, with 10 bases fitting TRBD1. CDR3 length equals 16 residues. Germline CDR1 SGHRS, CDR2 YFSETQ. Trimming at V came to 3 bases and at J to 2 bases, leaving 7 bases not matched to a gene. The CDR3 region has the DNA TGCGCCAGCAGCTCGGTGACAGGGGGCAGTAACACTGAAGCTTTCTTT. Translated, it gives CASSSVTGGSNTEAFF.

The DNA of the CDR3 is TGCAGCGTGTCAGGGGACAATGGAAACACCATATATTTT. Translated: CSVSGDNGNTIYF. The chain uses TRBV29-1 and TRBJ1-3; a weak D match, TRBD1 (6 bases). CDR1 and CDR2 from the germline V gene are SQVTM and ANQGSEA. V was shortened by 6 bases and J by 3 bases, with 12 bases between the two germline ends. The CDR3 spans 13 residues.

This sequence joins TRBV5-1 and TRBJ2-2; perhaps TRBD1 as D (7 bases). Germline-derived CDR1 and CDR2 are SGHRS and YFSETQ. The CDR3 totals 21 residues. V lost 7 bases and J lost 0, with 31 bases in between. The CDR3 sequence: CASHHNQDAQGGITNTGELFF. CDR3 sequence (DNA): TGCGCCAGCCACCATAACCAGGATGCGCAGGGGGGCATAACGAACACCGGGGAGCTGTTTTTT.

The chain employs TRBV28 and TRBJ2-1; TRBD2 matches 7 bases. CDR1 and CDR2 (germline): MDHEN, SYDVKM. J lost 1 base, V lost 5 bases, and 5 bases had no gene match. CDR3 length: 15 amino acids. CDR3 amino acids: CASSLASGSYNEQFF. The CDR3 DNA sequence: TGTGCCAGCAGTCTGGCTAGCGGTTCCTACAATGAGCAGTTCTTC.

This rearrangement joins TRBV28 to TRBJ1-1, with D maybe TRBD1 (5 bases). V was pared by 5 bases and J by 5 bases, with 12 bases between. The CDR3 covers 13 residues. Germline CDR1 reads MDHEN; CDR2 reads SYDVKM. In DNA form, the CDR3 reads TGTGCCAGCAGTGGGGCCCTGTTGACTGAAGCTTTCTTT. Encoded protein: CASSGALLTEAFF.

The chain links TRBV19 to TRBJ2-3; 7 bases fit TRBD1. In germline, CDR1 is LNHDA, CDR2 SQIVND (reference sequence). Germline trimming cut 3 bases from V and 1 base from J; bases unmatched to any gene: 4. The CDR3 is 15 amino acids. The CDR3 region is CASSISGGGTDTQYF. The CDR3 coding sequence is TGTGCCAGTAGTATTTCAGGGGGAGGCACAGATACGCAGTATTTT.

The CDR3 DNA is TGTGCCAGCAGAAGGTTGGAGGGGCATAGCAATCAGCCCCAGCATTTT. Protein sequence: CASRRLEGHSNQPQHF. V and J are TRBV27 and TRBJ1-5, with D perhaps matching TRBD1 (5 bases). V lost 6 bases, J lost 0 bases, and 15 bases lay in between. The length of the CDR3 is 16 residues. The V gene's germline CDR1 is MNHEY and CDR2 SMNVEV (reference sequence).

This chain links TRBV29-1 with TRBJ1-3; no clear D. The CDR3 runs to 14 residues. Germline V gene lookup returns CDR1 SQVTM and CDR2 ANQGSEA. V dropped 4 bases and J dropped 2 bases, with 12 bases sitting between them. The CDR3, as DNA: TGCAGCGTTGCCAGGCAAGCAGCTGGAAACACCATATATTTT. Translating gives CSVARQAAGNTIYF.

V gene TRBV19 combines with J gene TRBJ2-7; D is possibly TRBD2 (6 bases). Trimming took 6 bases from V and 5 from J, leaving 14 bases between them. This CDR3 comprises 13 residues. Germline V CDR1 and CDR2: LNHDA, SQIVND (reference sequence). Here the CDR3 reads CASSPIGGNEQYF. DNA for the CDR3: TGTGCCAGTAGCCCCATCGGAGGGAACGAGCAGTACTTC.

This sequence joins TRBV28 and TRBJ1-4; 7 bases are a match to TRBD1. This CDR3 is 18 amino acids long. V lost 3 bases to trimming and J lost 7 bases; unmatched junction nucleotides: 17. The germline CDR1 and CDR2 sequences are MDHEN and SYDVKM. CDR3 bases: TGTGCCAGCAGTTTCGCCGGGGGGGCGACAGGGACGGGTGAAAAACTGTTTTTT. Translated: CASSFAGGATGTGEKLFF. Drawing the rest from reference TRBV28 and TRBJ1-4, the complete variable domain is DVKVTQSSRYLVKRTGEKVFLECVQDMDHENMFWYRQDPGLGLRLIYFSYDVKMKEKGDIPEGYSVSREKKERFSLILESASTNQTSMYLCASSFAGGATGTGEKLFFGSGTQLSVL.

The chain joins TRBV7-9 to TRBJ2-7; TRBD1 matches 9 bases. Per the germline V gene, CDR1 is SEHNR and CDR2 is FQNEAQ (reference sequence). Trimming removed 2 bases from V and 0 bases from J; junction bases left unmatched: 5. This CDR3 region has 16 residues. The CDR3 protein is CASSLSRTGDSYEQYF. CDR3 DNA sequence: TGTGCCAGCAGCTTATCAAGGACAGGGGACTCCTACGAGCAGTACTTC.

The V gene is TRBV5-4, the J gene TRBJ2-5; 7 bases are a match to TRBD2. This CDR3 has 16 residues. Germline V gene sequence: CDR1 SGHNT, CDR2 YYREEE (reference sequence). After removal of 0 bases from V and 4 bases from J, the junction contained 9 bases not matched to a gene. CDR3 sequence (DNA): TGTGCCAGCAGCTTGGGCGGCGGAGCGGGACGAGAGACCCAGTACTTC. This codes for CASSLGGGAGRETQYF.

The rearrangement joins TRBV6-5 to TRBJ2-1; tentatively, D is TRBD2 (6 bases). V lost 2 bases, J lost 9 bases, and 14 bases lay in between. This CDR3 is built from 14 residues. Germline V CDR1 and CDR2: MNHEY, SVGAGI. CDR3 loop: CASSYRLEGAEQFF. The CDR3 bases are TGTGCCAGCAGTTACAGGTTGGAGGGTGCTGAGCAGTTCTTC.

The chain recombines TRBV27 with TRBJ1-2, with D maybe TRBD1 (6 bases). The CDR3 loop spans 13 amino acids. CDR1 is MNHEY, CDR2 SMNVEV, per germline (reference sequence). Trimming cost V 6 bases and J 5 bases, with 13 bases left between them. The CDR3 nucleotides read TGTGCCAGCAGGGCGACAGGAGAGTATGGCTACACCTTC. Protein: CASRATGEYGYTF.

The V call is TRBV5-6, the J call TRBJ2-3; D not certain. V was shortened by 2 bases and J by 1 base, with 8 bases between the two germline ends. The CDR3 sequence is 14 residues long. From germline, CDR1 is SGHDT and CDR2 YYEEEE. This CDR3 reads CASSFDFRTDTQYF. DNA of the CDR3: TGTGCCAGCAGCTTCGACTTTCGCACAGATACGCAGTATTTT.

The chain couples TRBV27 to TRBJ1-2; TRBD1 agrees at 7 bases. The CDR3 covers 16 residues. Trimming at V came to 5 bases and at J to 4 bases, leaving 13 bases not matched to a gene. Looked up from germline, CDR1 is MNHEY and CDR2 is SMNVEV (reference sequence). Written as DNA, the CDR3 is TGTGCCAGCAGTGCGCGAGGAGGGGGCTGGACCTATGGCTACACCTTC. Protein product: CASSARGGGWTYGYTF.

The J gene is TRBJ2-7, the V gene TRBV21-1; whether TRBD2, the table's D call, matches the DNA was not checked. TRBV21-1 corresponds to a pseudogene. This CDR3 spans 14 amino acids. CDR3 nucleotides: TGTGCCAGCAGTCAACCGGGGGAGGGTAGTACTCAGTACTTC. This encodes CASSQPGEGSTQYF.

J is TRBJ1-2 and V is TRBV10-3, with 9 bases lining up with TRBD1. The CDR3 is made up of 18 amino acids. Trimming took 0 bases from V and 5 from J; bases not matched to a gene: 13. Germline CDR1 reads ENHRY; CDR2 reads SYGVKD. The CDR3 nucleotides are TGTGCCATCAGTGAGTCGGGACAGGGTGTAGTTGGGGGATATGGCTACACCTTC. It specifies CAISESGQGVVGGYGYTF.

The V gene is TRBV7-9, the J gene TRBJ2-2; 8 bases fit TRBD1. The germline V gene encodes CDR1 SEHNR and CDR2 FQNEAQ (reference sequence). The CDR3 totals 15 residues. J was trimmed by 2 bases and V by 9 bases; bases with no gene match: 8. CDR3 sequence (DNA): TGTGCCAGGACGTCAGGGGGCAGTAACACCGGGGAGCTGTTTTTT. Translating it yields CARTSGGSNTGELFF.

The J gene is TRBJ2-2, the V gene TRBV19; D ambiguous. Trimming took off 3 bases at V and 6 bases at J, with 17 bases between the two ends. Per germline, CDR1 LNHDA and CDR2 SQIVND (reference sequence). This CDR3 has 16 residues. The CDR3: CASSIAAETPSGELFF. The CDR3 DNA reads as TGTGCCAGTAGTATCGCGGCAGAAACCCCCTCCGGGGAGCTGTTTTTT.

The CDR3 here is CASSPRTSSQETQYF. CDR3 nucleotides: TGTGCCAGCTCACCACGAACTAGCAGTCAAGAGACCCAGTACTTC. The chain uses TRBV18 and TRBJ2-5, with a tentative D call TRBD2 (6 bases). V shed 1 base and J shed 2 bases, with 11 bases lying between them. The CDR3 has 15 residues. Germline loops: CDR1 KGHSH, CDR2 LQKENI.

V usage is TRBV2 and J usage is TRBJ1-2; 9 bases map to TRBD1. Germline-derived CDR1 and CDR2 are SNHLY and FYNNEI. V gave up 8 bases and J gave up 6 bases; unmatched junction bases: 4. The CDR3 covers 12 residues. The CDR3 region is CASGWTGDGYTF. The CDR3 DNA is TGTGCCAGCGGTTGGACAGGGGATGGCTACACCTTC.

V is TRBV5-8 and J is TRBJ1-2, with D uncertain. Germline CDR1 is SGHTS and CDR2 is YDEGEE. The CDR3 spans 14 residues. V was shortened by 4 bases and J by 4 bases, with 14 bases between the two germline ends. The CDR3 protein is CASSIRNRGYGYTF. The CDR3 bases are TGTGCCAGCAGCATAAGGAACCGCGGCTATGGCTACACCTTC.

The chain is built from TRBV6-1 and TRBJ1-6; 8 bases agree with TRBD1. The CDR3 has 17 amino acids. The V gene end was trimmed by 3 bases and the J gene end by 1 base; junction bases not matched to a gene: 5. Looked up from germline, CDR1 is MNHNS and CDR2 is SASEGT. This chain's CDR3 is CASSDRGLRSYNSPLHF. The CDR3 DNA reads TGTGCCAGCAGTGACAGGGGGCTAAGGTCCTATAATTCACCCCTCCACTTT.

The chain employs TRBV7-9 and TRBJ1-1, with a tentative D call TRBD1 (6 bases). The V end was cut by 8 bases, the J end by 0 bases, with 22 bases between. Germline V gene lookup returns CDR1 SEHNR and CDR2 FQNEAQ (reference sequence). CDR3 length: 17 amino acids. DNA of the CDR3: TGTGCCAGCTCTAACCCTGGCGGGGGCGCGGTGAACACTGAAGCTTTCTTT. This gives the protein CASSNPGGGAVNTEAFF.

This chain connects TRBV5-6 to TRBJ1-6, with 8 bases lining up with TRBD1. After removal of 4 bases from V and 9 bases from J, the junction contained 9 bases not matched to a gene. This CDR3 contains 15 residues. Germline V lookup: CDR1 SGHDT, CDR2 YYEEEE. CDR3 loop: CASSHLGQGGSPLHF. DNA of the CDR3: TGTGCCAGCAGCCACCTCGGACAGGGTGGTTCACCCCTCCACTTT. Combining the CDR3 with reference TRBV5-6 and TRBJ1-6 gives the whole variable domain DAGVTQSPTHLIKTRGQQVTLRCSPKSGHDTVSWYQQALGQGPQFIFQYYEEEERQRGNFPDRFSGHQFPNYSSELNVNALLLGDSALYLCASSHLGQGGSPLHFGNGTRLTVT.

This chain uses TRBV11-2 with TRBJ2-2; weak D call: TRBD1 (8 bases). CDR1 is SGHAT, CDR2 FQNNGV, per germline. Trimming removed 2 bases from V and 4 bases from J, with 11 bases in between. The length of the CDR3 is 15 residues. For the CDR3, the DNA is TGTGCCAGCAGCTTAAACAGGGGGGGCACCGGGGAGCTGTTTTTT. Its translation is CASSLNRGGTGELFF.

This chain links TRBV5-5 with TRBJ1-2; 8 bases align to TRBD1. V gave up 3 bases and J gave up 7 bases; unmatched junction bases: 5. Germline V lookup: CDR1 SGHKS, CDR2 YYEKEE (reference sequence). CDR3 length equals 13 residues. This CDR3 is CASSYDRGRGYTF. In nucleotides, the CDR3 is TGTGCCAGCAGCTACGACAGGGGCCGTGGCTACACCTTC.

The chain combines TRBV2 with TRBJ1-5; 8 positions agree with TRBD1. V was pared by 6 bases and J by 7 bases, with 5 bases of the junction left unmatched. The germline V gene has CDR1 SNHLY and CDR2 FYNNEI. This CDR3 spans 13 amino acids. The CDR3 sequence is CASREDREQPQHF. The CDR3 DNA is TGTGCCAGCAGGGAGGACAGGGAGCAGCCCCAGCATTTT.

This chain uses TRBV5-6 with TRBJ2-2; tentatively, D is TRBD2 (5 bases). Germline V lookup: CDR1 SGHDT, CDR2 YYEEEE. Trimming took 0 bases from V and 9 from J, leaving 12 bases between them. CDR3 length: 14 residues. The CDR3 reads CASSLVGEGRELFF. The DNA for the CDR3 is TGTGCCAGCAGCTTGGTCGGGGAAGGCCGGGAGCTGTTTTTT.